This T cell receptor (beta chain) was recorded in a study of vaccination and CD4 T cells after COVID-19. Overall study: Convalescents were six males and four females, two of them Hispanic. Median time from second vaccine dose to sampling was approximately 69 days (14 to 241). Stimuli were overlapping spike peptide pools of SARS-CoV-2 and three common cold coronaviruses (HCoV-NL63, HCoV-OC43, HCoV-229E).

Treatment denoted: approximately nine-day PBMC culture with coronavirus spike peptide pools or control peptides (ViraFEST assay). Gathering of the CD4+ T cells, from the unexposed donor, took place before the COVID-19 pandemic (2011-2018). Peptide pools at approximately 10 ug/ml, together with around 10 IU/ml IL-2, were added to cultures of about 2 million PBMCs per well. CDR1 and CDR2 from the germline V gene are DFQATT and SNEGSKA (reference sequence). Deletions cut 4 bases from V and 11 bases from J, with 21 bases between. CDR3 length: 14 residues. Cultured CD4+ T cell DNA was sequenced using the Oncomine TCR Beta short-read assay. From cultured CD4+ T cells, genomic DNA was extracted. TCRdb re-called the PCR reads through MiXCR, storing one row per CDR3 protein. Counted here are 11,000 or so distinct CDR3 sequences, approximately 35% occurring once; the ten biggest clones make up approximately 16%.

By proportion, this clonotype is medium-sized (0.01 to 0.1%). Antigen specificity is unknown. The material sequenced was CD4+ T cells from blood, cultured in vitro. The TCR sequence derives from a human donor in good health. The J gene is TRBJ1-5, the V gene TRBV20-1; the D is unclear. This CDR3 is CSATLEGPLFAQHF. As DNA, the CDR3 is TGCAGTGCTACCTTGGAGGGCCCCCTTTTCGCCCAGCATTTT.